This TCR beta chain comes out of a study of T-cell memory formation after mild COVID-19. In its sample, this clonotype was seen many times. An end of the junction does not agree with germline; a read error may underlie this. Via MiXCR, TCRdb re-called the 5' RACE reads, giving one row per CDR3 protein. The data contain about 470,000 distinct CDR3 sequences, roughly 23% of them singletons. Germline CDR1 reads SSHAT; CDR2 reads FNYEAQ (reference sequence). This CDR3 has 15 residues. Input material: PBMCs or a T cell subset sorted from them (not recorded which). The clonotype comes from an adult woman who had mild COVID-19 (a few samples of this study predate the infection). Cell type and time point are not known. The V and J genes are TRBV7-7 and TRBJ2-5; 10 bases are a match to TRBD1. DNA of the CDR3: TGTGCTAGCAGCTTGGGACAGGGGCGCCGGGAGACCCAGTACTTC. Protein product: CASSLGQGRRETQYF.